The rows below give T cell receptor beta chains drawn from one sample of a study of control samples from healthy donors and cancer patients. Only in-frame clones appear in the TCRdb table, and some are missing; sequencing was by immunoSEQ multiplex PCR. The data hold roughly 100,000 clones, with about 83% observed a single time. Specimen: blood. All receptors come from a woman aged 50 to 60 in good health. Both conserved end residues are part of each CDR3. D genes are given only for firm matches. Rows give clone size only sometimes, using once, few, many, or a class for an expanded clone.

>TRBV19|.|TRBJ1-5|.
TGTGCCAGTAGTATAAGCCCCAATCAGCCCCAGCATTTT
CASSISPNQPQHF
>TRBV28|.|TRBJ2-7|TRBD1
TGTGCCAGCAGACCGGGACAGGGAGAACCCTACGAGCAGTACTTC
CASRPGQGEPYEQYF
>TRBV6-5|.|TRBJ2-5|.
TGTGCCAGCAGTTACCGACAGACCCAAGAGACCCAGTACTTC
CASSYRQTQETQYF
>TRBV7-8|once|TRBJ1-5|.
TGTGCCAGCAGCCCAACCGCCGGGGGGGGGAGTAGGAGCAATCAGCCCCAGCATTTT
CASSPTAGGGSRSNQPQHF
>TRBV30|.|TRBJ1-2|.
TGTGCCTGGAGTCCAGGTCCGGTCCATGGCTACACCTTC
CAWSPGPVHGYTF
>TRBV4-1|.|TRBJ2-2|TRBD2
TGCGCCAGCAGCCAAGAACTAGGCGGGAGGCCCACCGGGGAGCTGTTTTTT
CASSQELGGRPTGELFF
>TRBV7-2|.|TRBJ2-7|TRBD1
TGTGCCAGCAGCTTAGGGACAGGCGTGTACGAGCAGTACTTC
CASSLGTGVYEQYF
>TRBV19|.|TRBJ1-2|.
TGTGCCAGTAGGGTAGGGATGAGCGGCTACACCTTC
CASRVGMSGYTF
>TRBV27|few|TRBJ2-2|TRBD1
TGTGCCAGCCTCGACAGGGCAGGCACCGGGGAGCTGTTTTTT
CASLDRAGTGELFF
>TRBV5-8|.|TRBJ2-2|.
TGTGCCAGCAGGAGAGAAACCGGGGAGCTGTTTTTT
CASRRETGELFF
>TRBV5-1|.|TRBJ1-2|.
TGCGCCAGCAGCTTGGAGGTAGGACAAAGCCTAGGCGGCTACACCTTC
CASSLEVGQSLGGYTF
>TRBV6-2/TRBV6-3|.|TRBJ1-6|.
TGTGCCAGCAGTTCCCCCGGGGGGACTAATTCACCCCTCCACTTT
CASSSPGGTNSPLHF
>TRBV4-1|.|TRBJ2-3|TRBD2
TGCGCCAGCAGCCAAGAGACTAGCGGTAGTTTAGATACGCAGTATTTT
CASSQETSGSLDTQYF
>TRBV7-3|.|TRBJ2-5|TRBD1
TGTGCCAGCAGCTTAAGACAGGGGGAGACCCAGTACTTC
CASSLRQGETQYF
>TRBV7-9|.|TRBJ1-1|TRBD1
TGTGCCAGCAGCTTTACTGACAGGGACCAAGCTTTCTTT
CASSFTDRDQAFF
>TRBV4-3|.|TRBJ2-1|TRBD1
TGCGCCAGCAGCCAAGGAGAAGGACAGGGCTATGAGCAGTTCTTC
CASSQGEGQGYEQFF
>TRBV2|.|TRBJ1-1|.
TGTGCCAGCACGAAAGACCAGATACAGAGCATGAACACTGAAGCTTTCTTT
CASTKDQIQSMNTEAFF
>TRBV6-1|.|TRBJ1-1|TRBD1
TGTGCCAGCAGTGAAGGCCTACAGGGGGCCAACACTGAAGCTTTCTTT
CASSEGLQGANTEAFF
>TRBV29-1|.|TRBJ2-1|TRBD2
TGCAGCGTTGCCCTAGCGGCGAGCTCCTACAATGAGCAGTTCTTC
CSVALAASSYNEQFF
>TRBV9|.|TRBJ1-1|TRBD1
TGTGCCAGCAGCGCCGGCGGGAGGGGGCAAGGTGAAGCTTTCTTT
CASSAGGRGQGEAFF
>TRBV6-2/TRBV6-3|.|TRBJ2-1|.
TGTGCCAGCAGTTCCTCTGGGATTGAGCAGTTCTTC
CASSSSGIEQFF
>TRBV7-2|.|TRBJ2-7|.
TGTGCCAGCAGCCGGAATAGCGCGGGCTACGAGCAGTACTTC
CASSRNSAGYEQYF
>TRBV5-1|.|TRBJ1-1|.
TGCGCCAGCAGCTTGGCCTCAATGAACACTGAAGCTTTCTTT
CASSLASMNTEAFF
>TRBV6-6|.|TRBJ1-1|.
TGTGCCAGCAGCTCCAGGGCGCTAAACACTGAAGCTTTCTTT
CASSSRALNTEAFF
>TRBV7-8|once|TRBJ2-5|TRBD2
TGTGCCAGCAGCTTAGAGCCGGTGGGTCTAGCGGGCCCGTGGGCCCAGTACTTC
CASSLEPVGLAGPWAQYF
>TRBV7-2|many|TRBJ2-1|TRBD2
TGTGCCAGCAGCTTAGTGGGACTAGGGATAAACAATGAGCAGTTCTTC
CASSLVGLGINNEQFF
>TRBV5-1|.|TRBJ1-1|TRBD1
TGCGCCAGCCGAGGGGGCTCGGGAACTGAAGCTTTCTTT
CASRGGSGTEAFF
>TRBV24-1|.|TRBJ2-2|.
TGTGCCACCAGTGATTTTAGCGGGGAGCTGTTTTTT
CATSDFSGELFF